A few counts support the clone carrying this TCR beta chain. The antigen is not known. The entry originates in a study of T cells after yellow fever vaccination. The CDR3 extends over 16 amino acids. Germline values: CDR1 SGHRS, CDR2 YFSETQ. The ends lost 2 bases at V and 4 bases at J; junction bases unmatched: 6. Study findings and constraints: Clones from primary vaccination mostly reappeared after the booster (around 96% CD4, over 85% CD8). Weaker overall, the secondary response nonetheless peaked faster (day 5 versus 15).

The TCR cDNA carried a universal primer site and UMIs from 5'RACE template switching. TCRdb reprocessed the 5' RACE reads via MiXCR and lists one record per CDR3 protein. The table lists approximately 300,000 distinct CDR3 sequences, 6.8% of them singletons. This material consisted of PBMCs, taken about 41 days after the first yellow fever vaccination. This TCR derives from a man between 18 and 35 years old who received the YFV17D yellow fever vaccine. The V and J genes are TRBV5-1 and TRBJ2-1; 10 bases agree with TRBD2. CDR3 nucleotides: TGCGCCAGCAGCTTCTTAGCGGGGGGTTCGTACAATGAGCAGTTCTTC. Translation: CASSFLAGGSYNEQFF.